This T cell receptor beta chain was found in a study of shared clonotypes between healthy human individuals. Study summary: CD4 naive cells filled three plates per donor, CD4 memory three, CD8 naive two and CD8 memory one. The study's findings and limits: For naive CD4 cells, roughly 5.5% of clonotypes were shared across a few donors. The study found lower generation probabilities in non-shared clonotypes than in those shared by all four donors.

Data came from immunoSEQ multiplex PCR; TCRdb stores just in-frame clones and leaves some out. The data contain some 1,900,000 clones, roughly 94% of them singletons. Naive CD8 cells lacked CD45RO, underwent positive selection for CCR7 and left out terminally differentiated effector memory CD45RA+ cells. As concerns this clone: Its antigen is still unknown.

The CDR3 is 17 amino acids. From germline, CDR1 is MGHDK and CDR2 SYGVNS. Losses at the gene ends were 0 bases for V and 5 bases for J; bases not matched to a gene: 9. This receptor was taken from a man aged 18 to 30 in good health. Input material: naive CD8+ T cells sorted from blood. The rearrangement uses TRBV25-1 and TRBJ2-2; 7 nucleotides line up with TRBD2. The CDR3 DNA follows: TGTGCCAGCAGTGAATATCTGAGGTCCGGGGGGACCGGGGAGCTGTTTTTT. Translating it yields CASSEYLRSGGTGELFF.